The T cell receptor beta chain described here comes from a study of cytomegalovirus exposure and HLA in healthy donors. In the study overall: The early release's HLA-typed donors yielded some 85 million unique TCRs.

The donors comprised healthy bone marrow donors. Concerning this clone: Its antigen is unknown.

PCR amplification relied on 60 Vbeta primers (plus 13 Jbeta primers). TCRdb's table, derived via immunoSEQ multiplex PCR, lists solely in-frame clones and lacks some. The repertoire holds some 29,000 clones, 35% to 50% seen once, with just under 2% in the top ten. Germline V gene sequence: CDR1 SEHNR, CDR2 FQNEAQ (reference sequence). Trimming removed 3 bases from V and 6 bases from J; junction bases left unmatched: 2. This CDR3 region has 15 residues. Whole-study findings and limits: The study labeled more than 150 TCR beta chains cytomegalovirus-associated. V segments that were indistinguishable, TRBV6-2 and TRBV6-3 among them, were omitted from analysis.

The rearrangement links TRBV7-9 to TRBJ2-2; 12 positions agree with TRBD1. The sample was PBMCs. The source of this sequence is a woman aged 45 to 65 in good health and CMV-seronegative. CDR3 sequence reads: CASSFRDRGPGELFF. The CDR3 DNA follows: TGTGCCAGCAGCTTCCGGGACAGGGGGCCCGGGGAGCTGTTTTTT.